A single T cell receptor (beta chain) is shown here with its context. This table comes from immunoSEQ multiplex PCR, and its TCRdb copy is limited to in-frame clones, with some not included. The table has about 120,000 clones, roughly 89% seen once; the top ten hold about 1.1%. The sample belongs to a study of cytomegalovirus exposure and HLA in healthy donors. The CDR3 extends over 14 amino acids. Germline V lookup: CDR1 SNHLY, CDR2 FYNNEI. Trimming cost V 2 bases and J 5 bases, with 12 bases left between them. The sequenced material came from PBMCs. This chain links TRBV2 with TRBJ1-2; D remains unclear. This receptor was identified in a young woman in good health and CMV-seronegative. The CDR3 loop is CASSEFKGGYGYTF. The CDR3 nucleotides read TGTGCCAGCAGTGAATTTAAAGGAGGGTATGGCTACACCTTC.